The entry below gives a single TCR beta chain sequence along with its context. TCRdb processed the RT-PCR reads anew with MiXCR; each CDR3 protein has one entry. Of roughly 880,000 distinct CDR3 sequences listed, about a sixth were seen once; the top ten hold 6%. This entry is derived from a study of patients and donors after allogeneic stem cell transplantation. The source material was blood, either unsorted or a sorted T cell fraction (not recorded which). The TCR comes from a human donor who was either an allogeneic HSCT recipient or a stem cell or donor lymphocyte infusion donor (not recorded which). It is not recorded whose cells these are; they may come from a transplant donor.

CDR3 region: CASSFRGLGQPQHF. For the CDR3, the DNA is TGTGCCAGCAGTTTTAGGGGGCTGGGTCAGCCCCAGCATTTT. This chain links TRBV12-3 or TRBV12-4 with TRBJ1-5; 7 bases match TRBD1. The V and J ends lost 3 bases and 6 bases, in that order; junction bases with no gene match: 5. There are 14 residues in the CDR3.